This T cell receptor (beta chain) was observed in a study of regulatory T cells in long-lasting Graves disease. General observations from the study: New patients shared fewer public clonotypes (roughly 910) than persistent patients did (around 3,000). The study found TRBV28, TRBJ1-2 and TRBJ2-5 favored in persistent disease.

The time point denotes: persistent/refractory GD, antithyroid drugs over 5 years with positive TRAb. Making the TCR library involved RNA that had been extracted from PBMCs. Germline CDR1 and CDR2: LGHDT and YNNKEL (reference sequence). Trimming at V came to 0 bases and at J to 1 base, leaving 4 bases not matched to a gene. There are 16 residues in the CDR3. This clonotype was detected many times. The antigen is unknown. According to the study, TCR beta libraries were built with iRepertoire HTBI primers and CDR3-region Arm-PCR. TCRdb passed the multiplex PCR reads through MiXCR, listing each CDR3 protein once. The sample comprises about 470,000 distinct CDR3 sequences, approximately 21% of which are singletons, and 7.1% rests with the top ten.

This specimen was peripheral blood mononuclear cells (PBMCs), taken when the disease was refractory, from a patient treated with antithyroid drugs. This sequence originates from a female donor with Graves disease. This chain links TRBV3-1 with TRBJ2-5; TRBD1 aligns across 8 bases. CDR3 coding DNA: TGTGCCAGCAGCCAAGACTCCGGACAGGGCCAAGAGACCCAGTACTTC. The encoded protein is CASSQDSGQGQETQYF.